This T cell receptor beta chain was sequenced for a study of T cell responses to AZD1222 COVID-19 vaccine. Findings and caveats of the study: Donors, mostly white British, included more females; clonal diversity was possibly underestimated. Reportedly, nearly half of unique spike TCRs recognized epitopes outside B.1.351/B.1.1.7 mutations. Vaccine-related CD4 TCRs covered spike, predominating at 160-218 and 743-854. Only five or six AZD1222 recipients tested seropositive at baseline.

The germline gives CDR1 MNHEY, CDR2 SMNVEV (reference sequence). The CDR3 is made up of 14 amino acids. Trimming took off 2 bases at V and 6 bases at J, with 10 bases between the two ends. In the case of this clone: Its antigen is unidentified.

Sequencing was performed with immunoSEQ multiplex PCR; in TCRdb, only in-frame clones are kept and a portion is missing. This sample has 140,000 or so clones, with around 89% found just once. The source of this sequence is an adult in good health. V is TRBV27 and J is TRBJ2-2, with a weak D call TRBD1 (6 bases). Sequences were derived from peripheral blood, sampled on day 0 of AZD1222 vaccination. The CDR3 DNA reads TGTGCCAGCAGTTTAACAGGGCCCCCCGGGGAGCTGTTTTTT. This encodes CASSLTGPPGELFF.